This is a list of T cell receptor beta chains from one sample in a study of PD-1 and CTLA-4 blockade in melanoma. The protocol was immunoSEQ multiplex PCR, while the TCRdb copy is restricted to in-frame clones and leaves out a portion. The sample carries 9,500 to 13,000 clones, roughly four fifths recorded once. The sample was CD8+ T cells from peripheral blood, taken from a patient given anti-PD-1 treatment. The receptors stem from a human donor with melanoma. Each CDR3 is given with its conserved first and last residue. D genes are given only for firm matches. Not every row has a clone size; where given, it reads once, few, many or a size class.

TRBD2	once	TRBJ2-1	TRBV29-1	CSVDTGGRYNEQFF	TGCAGCGTTGACACGGGAGGGCGCTACAATGAGCAGTTCTTC
.	.	TRBJ1-4	TRBV6-5	CAHSYGNEKLFF	TGTGCCCACTCGTACGGGAATGAAAAACTGTTTTTT
TRBD1	.	TRBJ1-5	TRBV4-3	CASSRGTGNQPQHF	TGCGCCAGCAGCCGTGGGACAGGGAATCAGCCCCAGCATTTT
TRBD2	.	TRBJ2-5	TRBV27	CASSLSPTSFQETQYF	TGTGCCAGCAGTTTATCCCCGACTAGCTTTCAAGAGACCCAGTACTTC
TRBD2	.	TRBJ2-7	TRBV7-9	CASSLGAGVYEQYF	TGTGCCAGCAGCTTAGGAGCGGGGGTTTACGAGCAGTACTTC
.	.	TRBJ1-4	TRBV7-9	CASSLADPGNEKLFF	TGTGCCAGCAGCTTAGCGGACCCGGGGAATGAAAAACTGTTTTTT
.	.	TRBJ1-6	TRBV19	CATTVGGNSPLHF	TGTGCTACGACAGTGGGGGGCAATTCACCCCTCCACTTT
.	.	TRBJ2-7	TRBV30	CAWSPDREVEQYF	TGTGCCTGGAGTCCAGACAGGGAGGTCGAGCAGTACTTC
.	.	TRBJ1-1	TRBV21-1	CASSTIPTGLNTEAFF	TGTGCCAGCAGCACCATCCCGACAGGGCTGAACACTGAAGCTTTCTTT
.	.	TRBJ2-7	TRBV7-9	CASSLIGPMTTYEQYF	TGTGCCAGCAGCTTAATTGGGCCAATGACGACCTACGAGCAGTACTTC
.	.	TRBJ2-7	TRBV13	CASSLKGYEQYF	TGTGCCAGCAGCTTAAAAGGCTACGAGCAGTACTTC
TRBD2	.	TRBJ2-1	TRBV30	CAWNGLEYNEQFF	TGTGCCTGGAACGGACTAGAGTACAATGAGCAGTTCTTC
.	.	TRBJ1-5	TRBV6-5	CASSYSTGQPQHF	TGTGCCAGCAGTTACTCGACCGGTCAGCCCCAGCATTTT
.	.	TRBJ1-2	TRBV30	CAWSALGGEGIGYTF	TGTGCCTGGAGTGCCCTGGGGGGGGAGGGCATTGGCTACACCTTC
.	.	TRBJ2-7	TRBV11-3	CASSPLMGVVYEQYF	TGTGCCAGCAGCCCGCTAATGGGAGTGGTCTACGAGCAGTACTTC
.	once	TRBJ2-2	TRBV27	CASSKAKTPTGELFF	TGTGCCAGCAGCAAAGCCAAAACCCCTACCGGGGAGCTGTTTTTT
.	.	TRBJ2-2	TRBV7-6	CASSSLKYDPNTGELFF	TGTGCCAGCAGCTCCCTAAAATACGATCCGAACACCGGGGAGCTGTTTTTT
TRBD1	.	TRBJ1-2	TRBV6-5	CASSPDREYGYTF	TGTGCCAGCAGCCCAGACAGGGAGTACGGCTACACCTTC
.	.	TRBJ1-1	TRBV9	CASSVGTVSNTEAFF	TGTGCCAGCAGCGTAGGGACTGTTTCGAACACTGAAGCTTTCTTT
.	once	TRBJ1-4	TRBV19	CASSIVQGINEKLFF	TGTGCCAGTAGTATAGTACAGGGAATAAATGAAAAACTGTTTTTT
TRBD2	.	TRBJ2-1	TRBV27	CASSYSGRSSYNEQFF	TGTGCCAGCAGCTATAGCGGGAGAAGCTCCTACAATGAGCAGTTCTTC
.	.	TRBJ1-2	TRBV4-3	CASSQDGGPLGGYTF	TGCGCCAGCAGCCAAGATGGGGGACCACTCGGTGGCTACACCTTC
TRBD1	.	TRBJ2-2	TRBV7-6	CASSLPLDREYTGELFF	TGTGCCAGCAGCTTACCCCTGGACAGGGAGTACACCGGGGAGCTGTTTTTT
.	.	TRBJ1-5	TRBV5-5	CASSLAGGSNQPQHF	TGTGCCAGCAGCTTGGCCGGGGGAAGCAATCAGCCCCAGCATTTT
.	.	TRBJ2-2	TRBV11-3	CASSFPGNTGELFF	TGTGCCAGCAGCTTTCCAGGGAACACCGGGGAGCTGTTTTTT
.	.	TRBJ1-4	TRBV29-1	CSVGAAVNEKLFF	TGCAGCGTTGGGGCGGCGGTCAATGAAAAACTGTTTTTT
TRBD2	.	TRBJ2-3	TRBV7-8	CASSVSGGGTDTQYF	TGTGCCAGCAGCGTGAGCGGGGGGGGCACAGATACGCAGTATTTT
.	hyperexpanded	TRBJ1-2	TRBV4-3	CASSQEAMGGYGYTF	TGCGCCAGCAGCCAAGAAGCGATGGGTGGCTATGGCTACACCTTC
.	.	TRBJ2-7	TRBV30	CAWSTSYEQYF	TGTGCCTGGAGTACTAGCTACGAGCAGTACTTC
.	once	TRBJ1-1	TRBV4-1	CASSQDRFSFF	TGCGCCAGCAGCCAAGACAGGTTTTCTTTCTTT
TRBD2	.	TRBJ2-7	TRBV7-6	CASSLEVGGRAHEQYF	TGTGCCAGCAGCTTAGAGGTTGGAGGGAGGGCCCACGAGCAGTACTTC
.	.	TRBJ1-3	TRBV4-1	CASSQDSGDGNTIYF	TGCGCCAGCAGCCAAGACTCAGGGGATGGAAACACCATATATTTT
.	.	TRBJ1-4	TRBV30	CAWSPDGEKLFF	TGTGCCTGGAGCCCTGACGGGGAAAAACTGTTTTTT
.	.	TRBJ2-3	TRBV7-8	CASSLAEDLGGTDTQYF	TGTGCCAGCAGCTTAGCCGAAGACCTAGGGGGTACAGATACGCAGTATTTT
.	.	TRBJ2-2	TRBV13	CASSLEAGELFF	TGTGCCAGCAGCCTAGAGGCCGGGGAGCTGTTTTTT
.	.	TRBJ2-5	TRBV3-1/TRBV3-2	CASSQDHPSSGAPGQWETQYF	TGTGCCAGCAGCCAAGATCACCCCAGTAGCGGCGCCCCGGGACAATGGGAGACCCAGTACTTC
TRBD1	.	TRBJ1-4	TRBV11-2	CASSLGQGLNEKLFF	TGTGCCAGCAGCTTAGGACAGGGCCTTAATGAAAAACTGTTTTTT
TRBD2	.	TRBJ2-1	TRBV5-4	CASSYSGSGNEQFF	TGTGCCAGCAGCTATAGCGGGAGTGGCAATGAGCAGTTCTTC
TRBD2	few	TRBJ2-7	TRBV27	CASSPFQTSGRVFGYEQYF	TGTGCCAGCAGTCCCTTCCAAACTAGCGGGAGGGTGTTCGGGTACGAGCAGTACTTC
TRBD1	.	TRBJ1-4	TRBV12-3/TRBV12-4	CASLRDSGEKLFF	TGTGCCAGCCTCCGGGACAGTGGCGAAAAACTGTTTTTT
TRBD1	once	TRBJ2-7	TRBV7-9	CASSSPGQGIYEQYF	TGTGCCAGCAGCTCACCGGGACAGGGGATTTACGAGCAGTACTTC
.	.	TRBJ1-1	TRBV11-2	CASSYTTGVDEAFF	TGTGCCAGCAGCTACACGACAGGCGTGGACGAAGCTTTCTTT
TRBD1	.	TRBJ1-5	TRBV30	CAWSNGQGNQPQHF	TGTGCCTGGAGTAACGGACAGGGCAATCAGCCCCAGCATTTT
.	few	TRBJ1-6	TRBV3-1/TRBV3-2	CASSQDGTYPSPLHF	TGTGCCAGCAGCCAAGATGGAACCTACCCTTCACCCCTCCACTTT
TRBD1	once	TRBJ2-7	TRBV6-5	CASRDRGNEQYF	TGTGCCAGCAGGGACAGGGGGAACGAGCAGTACTTC
TRBD2	.	TRBJ2-5	TRBV5-6	CASSGTSGQETQYF	TGTGCCAGCAGCGGGACTAGCGGGCAAGAGACCCAGTACTTC
.	.	TRBJ2-1	TRBV27	CASSLRGYNVQFF	TGTGCCAGCAGTTTAAGGGGTTACAATGTGCAGTTCTTC
TRBD1	few	TRBJ1-1	TRBV27	CASSLGPGGTTEAFF	TGTGCCAGCAGTTTGGGGCCAGGGGGCACCACTGAAGCTTTCTTT